The present T cell receptor (beta chain) was sequenced within a study of T cells in Graves' hyperthyroidism and ophthalmopathy. TCR beta CDR3 regions were amplified from RNA. Researchers ran a first-round RT-PCR on the TCR CDR3 using the HTBI primer set. A single record per CDR3 protein comes from TCRdb applying MiXCR to the multiplex PCR reads. The table lists under 400,000 distinct CDR3 sequences, about 25% of them singletons, with around 79% in the top ten. V lost 3 bases to trimming and J lost 4 bases, with 10 bases between them. The CDR3 has 12 residues. Germline values: CDR1 SQVTM, CDR2 ANQGSEA. There are a few counts of this clonotype. The antigen remains unidentified. General observations from the study: Blood also contained most expanded thyroid clonotypes above 0.001.

Stable disease denoted Graves' hyperthyroidism without ophthalmopathy progression within 18 months. The chain uses TRBV29-1 and TRBJ2-7; no clear D. This TCR was recovered from a man aged 50-59 years with Graves' hyperthyroidism. Sequences were obtained from blood. This chain's CDR3 is CSVEGGPYEQYF. As DNA, the CDR3 is TGCAGCGTTGAGGGCGGCCCATACGAGCAGTACTTC.